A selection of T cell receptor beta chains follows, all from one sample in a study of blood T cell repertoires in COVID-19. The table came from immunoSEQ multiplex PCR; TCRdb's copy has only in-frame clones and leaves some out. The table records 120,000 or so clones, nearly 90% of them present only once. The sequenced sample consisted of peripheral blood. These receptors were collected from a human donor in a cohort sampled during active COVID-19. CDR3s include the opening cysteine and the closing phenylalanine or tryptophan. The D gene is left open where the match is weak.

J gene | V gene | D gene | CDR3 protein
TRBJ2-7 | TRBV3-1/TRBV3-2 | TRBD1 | CASSQRGQQYF
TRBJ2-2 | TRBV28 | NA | CASSPGTGELFF
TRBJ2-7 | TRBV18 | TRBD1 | CASSPGQGWREQYF
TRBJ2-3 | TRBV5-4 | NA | CASSSGSRTDTQYF
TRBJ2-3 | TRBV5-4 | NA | CASSLAMDSFSTDTQYF
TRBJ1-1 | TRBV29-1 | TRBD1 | CSVAYRGFTEAFF
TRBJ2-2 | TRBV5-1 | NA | CASSQRGAGANTGELFF
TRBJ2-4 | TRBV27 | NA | CASQQQGQNIQYF
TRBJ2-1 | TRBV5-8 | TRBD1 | CASSLGQGSSYNEQFF
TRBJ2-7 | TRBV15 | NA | CATSRGGGAGEQYF
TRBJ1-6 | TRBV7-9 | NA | CASSSGDSPLHF
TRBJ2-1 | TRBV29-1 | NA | CSVEVQGFREQFF
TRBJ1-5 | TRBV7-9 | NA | CASSPLDQPQHF
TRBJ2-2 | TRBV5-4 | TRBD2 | CASTKGLALANTGELFF
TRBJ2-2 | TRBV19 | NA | CASSLGAGDTGELFF
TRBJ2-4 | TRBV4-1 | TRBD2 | CASSQGLAGGPAKNIQYF
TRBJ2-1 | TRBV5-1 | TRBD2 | CASSLGTSGRGFNEQFF
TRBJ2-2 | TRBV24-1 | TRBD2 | CATRGRVAGGDTGELFF
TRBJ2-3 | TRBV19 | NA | CASSSEASVLNTQYF
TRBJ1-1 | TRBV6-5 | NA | CASSYSPGAEAFF
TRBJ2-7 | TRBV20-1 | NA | CSANEAAAPHYEQYF
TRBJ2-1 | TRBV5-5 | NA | CASSTTSDSYNEQFF
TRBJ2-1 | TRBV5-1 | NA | CASSLVGGPREQFF
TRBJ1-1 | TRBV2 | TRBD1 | CASSRQGNTEAFF
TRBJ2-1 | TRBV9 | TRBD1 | CASSVTGTGGLYNEQFF
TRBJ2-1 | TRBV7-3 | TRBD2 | CASSLNGGDNEQFF
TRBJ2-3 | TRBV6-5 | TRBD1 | CASSHRDRTDTQYF
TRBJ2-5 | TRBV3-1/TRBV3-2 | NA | CASSHGQFLGETQYF
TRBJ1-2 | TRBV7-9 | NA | CASSEIRGLATSNNYGYTF
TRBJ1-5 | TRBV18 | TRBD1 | CASSPGTGGWNQPQHF
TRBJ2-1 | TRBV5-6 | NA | CASSLRGGAREQFF
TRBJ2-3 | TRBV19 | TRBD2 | CASSGLRTRSTDTQYF
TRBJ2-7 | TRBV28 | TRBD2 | CASRYTRLAGNEQYF
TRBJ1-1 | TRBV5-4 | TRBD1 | CASTPGQGLMNTEAFF
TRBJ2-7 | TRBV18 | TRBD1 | CASSPPMTGGSAYEQYF
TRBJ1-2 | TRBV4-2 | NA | CASSQDEGGRTVNYGYTF
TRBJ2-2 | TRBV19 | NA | CASSNSRSHTGELFF
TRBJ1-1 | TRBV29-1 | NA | CSVDGVNTEAFF
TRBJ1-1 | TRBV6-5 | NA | CASSSGYTEAFF
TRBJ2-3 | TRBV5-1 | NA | CASSKGLQGDTQYF
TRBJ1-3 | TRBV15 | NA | CATSRDLVRSNTIYF
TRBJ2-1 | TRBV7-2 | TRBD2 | CASSLGQAGAGGEQFF
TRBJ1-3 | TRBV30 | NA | CASSRGGEKYSGNTIYF
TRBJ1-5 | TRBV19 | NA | CASRKTGTERGYSNQPQHF
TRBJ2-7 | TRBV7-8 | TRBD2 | CASSLGAGGGYEQYF
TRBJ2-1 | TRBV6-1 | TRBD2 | CASSEDGGIGYNEQFF
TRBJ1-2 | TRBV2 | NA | CASSATGWSGYTF
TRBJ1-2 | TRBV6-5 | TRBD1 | CASSSPRTGGYGYTF
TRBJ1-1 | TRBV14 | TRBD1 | CASSQDIGQGAVNTEAFF
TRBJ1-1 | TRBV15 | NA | CATSRREINTEAFF
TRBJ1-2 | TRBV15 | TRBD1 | CATSREQGAIGYTF
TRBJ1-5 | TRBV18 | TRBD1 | CASSPRTGSQPQHF
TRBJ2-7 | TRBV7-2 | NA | CASSFYRAYEQYF
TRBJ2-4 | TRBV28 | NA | CASSRGPENIQYF
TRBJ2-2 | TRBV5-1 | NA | CASSLTGWDNTGELFF
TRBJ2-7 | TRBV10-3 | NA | CAISAVNEISYEQYF
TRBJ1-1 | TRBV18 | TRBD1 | CASSPTTGPNTEAFF